This T cell receptor beta chain was captured in a study of cytomegalovirus exposure and HLA in healthy donors. Use of 60 Vbeta and 13 Jbeta primers characterized the PCR. The assay was immunoSEQ multiplex PCR, and TCRdb's table has in-frame clones only and misses some. This sample has fewer than 200,000 clones; roughly four fifths occur once, and the top ten carry 1.5% to 2%. Regarding the study as a whole: There were some V segments, including TRBV6-2 and TRBV6-3, excluded as indistinguishable. Later on, analysis showed that most CMV-associated TCR beta chains appeared to be HLA-restricted.

To note about this clone: Its antigen remains unidentified.

Germline V gene sequence: CDR1 SGDLS, CDR2 YYNGEE. The CDR3 runs to 21 residues. V was clipped by 3 bases and J by 0 bases; unmatched bases: 16. This chain links TRBV9 with TRBJ2-4, with TRBD1 matching over 12 bases. This clonotype was sampled from a woman aged 18-29 years in good health and CMV-seronegative. Sequencing input: PBMCs. DNA for the CDR3: TGTGCCAGCAGCGGCCGGGACAGGGGGCGCTTGGGGAAATTAGCCAAAAACATTCAGTACTTC. Its translation is CASSGRDRGRLGKLAKNIQYF.